The 27 T cell receptor beta chains below were found in one sample sequenced in a study of vaccination and CD4 T cells after COVID-19. Their antigens remain unidentified. Treatment indicated: roughly 11-day PBMC culture with coronavirus spike peptide pools or control peptides (ViraFEST assay). During the years 2011-2018, before the COVID-19 pandemic, the unexposed donor's CD4+ T cells were collected. The Oncomine TCR Beta short-read assay sequenced DNA from cultured CD4+ T cells. TCRdb fed the PCR reads into MiXCR, producing one record per CDR3 protein. The data show some 7,600 distinct CDR3 sequences, about 40% seen once. The source material was CD4+ T cells from blood, cultured in vitro. These receptors were obtained from a human donor in good health.

This clonotype was observed a handful of times. The chain uses TRBV7-8 and TRBJ2-1; D is perhaps TRBD2 (5 bases). The CDR3 consists of 14 residues. Trimming removed 2 bases from V and 9 bases from J, with 14 bases in between. The germline V gene has CDR1 SGHVS and CDR2 FQNEAQ. The CDR3: CASSLRTDKGEQFF. In nucleotides, the CDR3 is TGTGCCAGCAGCTTACGGACTGACAAGGGTGAGCAGTTCTTC.

This chain connects TRBV6-1 to TRBJ1-1; D is possibly TRBD1 (5 bases). The ends were cut back, 6 bases at V and 1 base at J, with 12 bases in the middle. The CDR3 has 14 amino acids. Germline V gene data show CDR1 as MNHNS and CDR2 as SASEGT. The CDR3 protein is CASSSNTGNTEAFF. The DNA of the CDR3 is TGTGCCAGCAGCTCAAACACAGGGAACACTGAAGCTTTCTTT.

The chain uses TRBV20-1 and TRBJ1-2; no clear D. This CDR3 region has 11 residues. V dropped 8 bases and J dropped 7 bases, with 14 bases sitting between them. Germline V gene lookup returns CDR1 DFQATT and CDR2 SNEGSKA (reference sequence). The CDR3 loop is CSPGGVGGYTF. The CDR3 region has the DNA TGCAGTCCCGGAGGAGTTGGTGGCTACACCTTC.

J is TRBJ1-5 and V is TRBV18; D might be TRBD1 (5 bases). The CDR3 is made up of 15 amino acids. The germline gives CDR1 KGHSH, CDR2 LQKENI. Trimming cost V 6 bases and J 0 bases, with 12 bases left between them. The CDR3, as DNA: TGTGCCAGCTCCCAACAACAGGTTAGCAATCAGCCCCAGCATTTT. It codes for CASSQQQVSNQPQHF.

Only a few counts were recorded for this clonotype. The chain employs TRBV6-1 and TRBJ1-2, with D perhaps TRBD1 (5 bases). Germline V lookup: CDR1 MNHNS, CDR2 SASEGT. The V end was cut by 6 bases, the J end by 3 bases, with 11 bases between. CDR3 length: 13 residues. The CDR3 DNA is TGTGCCAGCAGGGATGCAGGGCACTATGGCTACACCTTC. Its protein is CASRDAGHYGYTF.

The chain couples TRBV12-3 or TRBV12-4 to TRBJ1-2; D is unclear. With 3 bases removed from V and 4 bases from J, the gap between germline ends came to 9 bases. CDR3 length: 13 amino acids. CDR3 in DNA: TGTGCCAGCAGTTTCCATCAAGCCTATGGCTACACCTTC. Protein sequence: CASSFHQAYGYTF.

The chain has TRBV6-4 and TRBJ2-2; unclear D gene. V was cut by 2 bases and J by 3 bases, with 4 bases left in between. Germline CDR1 reads MRHNA; CDR2 reads SNTAGT. This CDR3 spans 13 amino acids. This CDR3 is CASSDRDTGELFF. The CDR3 region has the DNA TGTGCCAGCAGTGACAGGGACACCGGGGAGCTGTTTTTT.

The rearrangement uses TRBV6-9 and TRBJ1-3, with D unresolved. Trimming pared 4 bases from V and 3 bases from J, leaving 16 bases between. Germline CDR1 is MNHGY and CDR2 is SVAAGI. This CDR3 spans 16 amino acids. The DNA of the CDR3 is TGTGCCAGCAGTTTTAGCGCCCCCCAGGATGGAAACACCATATATTTT. Protein sequence: CASSFSAPQDGNTIYF.

V usage is TRBV20-1 and J usage is TRBJ1-5, with D perhaps matching TRBD1 (6 bases). Per the germline V gene, CDR1 is DFQATT and CDR2 is SNEGSKA (reference sequence). Deletions cut 6 bases from V and 6 bases from J, with 18 bases between. The CDR3 is 14 residues long. CDR3 loop: CSALRGAPSQPQHF. CDR3 nucleotides: TGCAGTGCCCTACGGGGGGCCCCAAGTCAGCCCCAGCATTTT.

CDR3 amino acids: CASSSVQTEAFF. CDR3 DNA: TGTGCCAGCAGCTCAGTTCAAACTGAAGCTTTCTTT. This rearrangement joins TRBV7-9 to TRBJ1-1; D gene unclear. V lost 4 bases, J lost 5 bases, and 8 bases lay in between. This CDR3 has 12 residues. Germline V gene data show CDR1 as SEHNR and CDR2 as FQNEAQ (reference sequence).

This clonotype is termed medium-sized. The rearrangement joins TRBV6-5 to TRBJ1-1; a possible D gene is TRBD1 (5 bases). The CDR3 loop spans 14 amino acids. Germline CDR1 reads MNHEY; CDR2 reads SVGAGI. Trimming took 2 bases from V and 3 from J, leaving 10 bases between them. The DNA of the CDR3 is TGTGCCAGCAGTTACGGACACCCGGACACTGAAGCTTTCTTT. Amino acid sequence: CASSYGHPDTEAFF.

This clonotype appeared a single time. The V and J genes are TRBV9 and TRBJ1-1; no clear D. The germline V gene encodes CDR1 SGDLS and CDR2 YYNGEE. This CDR3 spans 13 amino acids. Trimming left V 0 bases short and J 6 bases short, with 9 bases between. The DNA of the CDR3 is TGTGCCAGCAGCGTAGAAGATGACCCTGAAGCTTTCTTT. It is translated as CASSVEDDPEAFF.

This clonotype appeared a few times. V gene TRBV27 combines with J gene TRBJ1-2; 7 bases line up with TRBD1. J gave up 4 bases and V 3 bases, and 5 bases lay outside the gene matches. Germline V gene lookup returns CDR1 MNHEY and CDR2 SMNVEV (reference sequence). This CDR3 is built from 14 residues. The CDR3 protein is CASSFGGQSYGYTF. The DNA of the CDR3 is TGTGCCAGCAGTTTTGGGGGACAGAGCTATGGCTACACCTTC.

This clonotype was seen only a few times. This chain's CDR3 is CASYSGTGYYSPLHF. In DNA form, the CDR3 reads TGTGCCAGCTATTCCGGGACAGGGTATTATTCACCCCTCCACTTT. The V call is TRBV2, the J call TRBJ1-6; 9 bases fit TRBD1. Germline assignment: CDR1 SNHLY and CDR2 FYNNEI. The CDR3 loop spans 15 amino acids. V gave up 8 bases and J gave up 8 bases; unmatched junction bases: 10. Using reference TRBV2 and TRBJ1-6 for the parts outside the CDR3, the full variable domain is EPEVTQTPSHQVTQMGQEVILRCVPISNHLYFYWYRQILGQKVEFLVSFYNNEISEKSEIFDDQFSVERPDGSNFTLKIRSTKLEDSAMYFCASYSGTGYYSPLHFGNGTRLTVT.

This chain links TRBV27 with TRBJ1-2; 7 bases fit TRBD1. This CDR3 has 15 amino acids. Germline CDR1 reads MNHEY; CDR2 reads SMNVEV (reference sequence). V was pared by 0 bases and J by 4 bases, with 5 bases of the junction left unmatched. The DNA of the CDR3 is TGTGCCAGCAGTTTATCGGTGGACAGGAGCTATGGCTACACCTTC. Translation gives CASSLSVDRSYGYTF.

V gene TRBV30 combines with J gene TRBJ2-5; D ambiguous. Looked up from germline, CDR1 is GTSNPN and CDR2 is SVGIG (reference sequence). The CDR3 consists of 11 residues. Trimming took off 3 bases at V and 2 bases at J, with 4 bases between the two ends. DNA for the CDR3: TGTGCCTGGAGCCTGCAAGAGACCCAGTACTTC. This translates into CAWSLQETQYF. Full variable domain (missing parts from reference TRBV30 and TRBJ2-5): SQTIHQWPATLVQPVGSPLSLECTVEGTSNPNLYWYRQAAGRGLQLLFYSVGIGQISSEVPQNLSASRPQDRQFILSSKKLLLSDSGFYLCAWSLQETQYFGPGTRLLVL.

This clonotype was seen only a few times. DNA for the CDR3: TGCGCCAGCAGCTTGGACCAGAACACTGAAGCTTTCTTT. Translation: CASSLDQNTEAFF. V and J are TRBV5-1 and TRBJ1-1; no firm D call. The CDR3 runs to 13 residues. V lost 0 bases, J lost 1 base, and 4 bases lay in between. Germline V gives CDR1 SGHRS, CDR2 YFSETQ.

This clonotype has just a few counts. The rearrangement links TRBV27 to TRBJ1-5, with 7 bases matching TRBD1. From germline, CDR1 is MNHEY and CDR2 SMNVEV (reference sequence). The junction had 10 bases not matched to a gene; V was cut back by 5 bases and J by 3 bases. This CDR3 contains 16 residues. Here the CDR3 reads CASSPQGKGDNQPQHF. CDR3 in DNA: TGTGCCAGCAGTCCACAGGGGAAAGGAGACAATCAGCCCCAGCATTTT.

The V call is TRBV2, the J call TRBJ2-1; TRBD2 aligns across 12 bases. Germline lookup yields CDR1 SNHLY and CDR2 FYNNEI. V shed 7 bases and J 9 bases; nucleotides not matched to a gene: 10. This CDR3 is 15 amino acids long. CDR3 bases: TGTGCCAGCACCTTTAGGACTAGCGGGGAAGGTGAGCAGTTCTTC. Amino acids: CASTFRTSGEGEQFF.

This chain links TRBV5-1 with TRBJ1-1, with D unclear. CDR1 SGHRS and CDR2 YFSETQ come from the germline V gene. The ends were cut back, 1 base at V and 4 bases at J, with 8 bases in the middle. This CDR3 is 13 amino acids long. CDR3 DNA sequence: TGCGCCAGCAGCTTGTCTAGTGTCACTGAAGCTTTCTTT. Translating gives CASSLSSVTEAFF.

The chain has TRBV12-3 or TRBV12-4 and TRBJ1-6; D may be TRBD1 (5 bases). V shed 6 bases and J shed 0 bases, with 12 bases lying between them. The CDR3 has 16 amino acids. The CDR3: CASSATASSYNSPLHF. Written as DNA, the CDR3 is TGTGCCAGCAGCGCGACAGCCTCCTCCTATAATTCACCCCTCCACTTT.

The chain is built from TRBV12-3 or TRBV12-4 and TRBJ1-2; D gene uncertain. V lost 3 bases and J lost 8, with 10 bases in between. This CDR3 is built from 12 residues. CDR3 loop: CASSLEGRGYTF. CDR3 DNA: TGTGCCAGCAGTTTGGAAGGGAGAGGCTACACCTTC.

V and J are TRBV20-1 and TRBJ2-7; 8 nucleotides align to TRBD2. The CDR3 is 14 residues long. The germline V gene encodes CDR1 DFQATT and CDR2 SNEGSKA (reference sequence). V trimming: 0 bases; J trimming: 3 bases; junction bases outside the gene matches: 4. CDR3 nucleotides: TGCAGTGCTAGAGATCGGGAGGGGGGCTACGAGCAGTACTTC. As protein: CSARDREGGYEQYF.

The J gene is TRBJ1-2, the V gene TRBV29-1; no reliable D call. The CDR3 has 13 residues. Germline V gene sequence: CDR1 SQVTM, CDR2 ANQGSEA. V was shortened by 1 base and J by 8 bases, with 14 bases between the two germline ends. CDR3 nucleotides: TGCAGCGTTGAAGCCACAACGGCTGGGGGCTACACCTTC. It specifies CSVEATTAGGYTF.

This rearrangement joins TRBV9 to TRBJ2-7; the D gene is possibly TRBD1 (6 bases). Germline V gene data show CDR1 as SGDLS and CDR2 as YYNGEE. Trimming removed 3 bases at V and 5 bases at J, with 12 bases between. The CDR3 runs to 13 residues. CDR3 DNA: TGTGCCAGCAGCGGGCAACAGGGCCACGAGCAGTACTTC. This translates into CASSGQQGHEQYF.

V is TRBV6-1 and J is TRBJ2-1; the D is unclear. Germline V gene lookup returns CDR1 MNHNS and CDR2 SASEGT. This CDR3 comprises 12 residues. Trimming left V 5 bases short and J 5 bases short, with 7 bases between. The CDR3 bases are TGTGCCAGCAGTCCTAGGGACAATGAGCAGTTCTTC. This codes for CASSPRDNEQFF.

A few counts support this clonotype. The J gene is TRBJ1-2, the V gene TRBV6-2 or TRBV6-3; D may be TRBD1 (5 bases). Trimming left V 7 bases short and J 3 bases short, with 12 bases between. CDR3 length equals 13 residues. Germline CDR1 and CDR2: MNHEY and SVGEGT. The CDR3 loop is CASNGGGDYGYTF. CDR3 sequence (DNA): TGTGCCAGCAACGGAGGAGGGGACTATGGCTACACCTTC.